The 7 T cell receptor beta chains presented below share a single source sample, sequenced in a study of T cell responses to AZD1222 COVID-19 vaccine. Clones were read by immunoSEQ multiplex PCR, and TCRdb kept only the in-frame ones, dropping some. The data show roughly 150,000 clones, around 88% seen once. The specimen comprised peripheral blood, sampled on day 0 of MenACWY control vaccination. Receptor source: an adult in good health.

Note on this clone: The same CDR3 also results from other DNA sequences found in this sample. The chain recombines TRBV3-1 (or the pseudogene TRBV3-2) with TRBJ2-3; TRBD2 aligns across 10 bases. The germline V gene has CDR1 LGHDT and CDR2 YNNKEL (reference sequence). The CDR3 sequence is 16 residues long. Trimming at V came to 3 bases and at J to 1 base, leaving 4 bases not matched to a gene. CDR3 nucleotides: TGTGCCAGCAGCCACCGTCTAGCGGGGGGCACAGATACGCAGTATTTT. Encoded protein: CASSHRLAGGTDTQYF.

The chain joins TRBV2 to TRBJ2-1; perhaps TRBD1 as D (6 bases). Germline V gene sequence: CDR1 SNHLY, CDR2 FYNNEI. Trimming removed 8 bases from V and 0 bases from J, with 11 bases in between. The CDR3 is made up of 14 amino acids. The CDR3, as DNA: TGTGCCAGCCTTGACAGGAGCTCCTACAATGAGCAGTTCTTC. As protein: CASLDRSSYNEQFF.

The CDR3 DNA reads as TGTGCCAGCAGCTTAGTTAGCGGGGGGCCCGAGACCCAGTACTTC. This translates into CASSLVSGGPETQYF. V is TRBV11-3 and J is TRBJ2-5, with 10 bases identical to TRBD2. The CDR3 sequence is 15 residues long. Germline values: CDR1 SGHNT, CDR2 YENEEA. J was trimmed by 5 bases and V by 1 base; bases with no gene match: 4. The full variable domain, in which reference TRBV11-3 and TRBJ2-5 provide the parts outside the CDR3, is EAGVVQSPRYKIIEKKQPVAFWCNPISGHNTLYWYLQNLGQGPELLIRYENEEAVDDSQLPKDRFSAERLKGVDSTLKIQPAELGDSAVYLCASSLVSGGPETQYFGPGTRLLVL.

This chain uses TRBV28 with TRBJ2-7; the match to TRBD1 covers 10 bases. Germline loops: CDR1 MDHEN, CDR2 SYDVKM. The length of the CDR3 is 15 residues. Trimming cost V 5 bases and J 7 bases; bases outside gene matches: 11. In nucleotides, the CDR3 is TGTGCCAGCAGTCAACCTGGACAGGGGGTGGGGGAGCAGTACTTC. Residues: CASSQPGQGVGEQYF. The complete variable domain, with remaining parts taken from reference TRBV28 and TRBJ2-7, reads DVKVTQSSRYLVKRTGEKVFLECVQDMDHENMFWYRQDPGLGLRLIYFSYDVKMKEKGDIPEGYSVSREKKERFSLILESASTNQTSMYLCASSQPGQGVGEQYFGPGTRLTVT.

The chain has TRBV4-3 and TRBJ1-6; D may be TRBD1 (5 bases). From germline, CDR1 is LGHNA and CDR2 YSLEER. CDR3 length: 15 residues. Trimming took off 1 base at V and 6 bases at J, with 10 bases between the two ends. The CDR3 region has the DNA TGCGCCAGCAGCCAAGTTCAGGGACCTAATTCACCCCTCCACTTT. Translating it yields CASSQVQGPNSPLHF.

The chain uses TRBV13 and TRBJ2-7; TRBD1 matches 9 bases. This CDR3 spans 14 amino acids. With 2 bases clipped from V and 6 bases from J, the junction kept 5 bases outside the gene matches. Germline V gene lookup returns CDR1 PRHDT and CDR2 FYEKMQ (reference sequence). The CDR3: CASSLRDRVAEQYF. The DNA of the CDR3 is TGTGCCAGCAGCTTAAGGGACAGGGTAGCCGAGCAGTACTTC.

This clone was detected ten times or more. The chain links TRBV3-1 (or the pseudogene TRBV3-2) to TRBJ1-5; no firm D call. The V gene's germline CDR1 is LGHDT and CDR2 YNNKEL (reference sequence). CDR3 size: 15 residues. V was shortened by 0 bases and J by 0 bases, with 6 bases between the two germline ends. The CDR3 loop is CASSQETGSNQPQHF. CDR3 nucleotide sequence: TGTGCCAGCAGCCAAGAAACGGGTAGCAATCAGCCCCAGCATTTT.